A selection of T cell receptor beta chains follows, all from one sample in a study of cytomegalovirus exposure and HLA in healthy donors. Assay used: immunoSEQ multiplex PCR; TCRdb lists only in-frame clones, some missing. There are 70,000 to 95,000 clones in the sample; around 77% occur only once, and around 3.2% lies in the top ten. Sequencing input: PBMCs. All receptors come from a man in his fifties in good health and CMV-seronegative. Each CDR3 is given without its conserved first and last residue. The order of the fields is V gene, clone size, J gene, CDR3 protein. Clone size appears in some rows only: once, few, many, or a class for an expanded clone.

TRBV6-5	.	TRBJ2-7	ASSGWGEGLDEQY
TRBV9	few	TRBJ2-1	ASSPHRAGEQF
TRBV10-3	few	TRBJ2-3	AISLGPRSTDTQY
TRBV2	.	TRBJ2-5	ASNRVRQETQY
TRBV19	.	TRBJ2-7	ASLGGGDEQY
TRBV9	.	TRBJ1-1	ASSAATPNTEAF
TRBV11-2	.	TRBJ1-3	ASSLEAGSGNTIY
TRBV30	.	TRBJ1-1	AMTGTGVAEAF
TRBV21-1	.	TRBJ2-7	ASSNGPGQGSYEQY
TRBV5-1	.	TRBJ2-5	ASSLMMGEKTQY
TRBV7-9	.	TRBJ1-1	ASSLGTGSLYTEAF
TRBV2	.	TRBJ2-4	ASRMTEQAANIQY
TRBV2	.	TRBJ1-1	ASSGIRTATMNTEAF
TRBV5-4	.	TRBJ2-2	ASRPDEGGPTGELF
TRBV27	.	TRBJ2-6	ASSPRPSGGLSWGANVLT
TRBV12-5	.	TRBJ1-1	ASGFLGGTEAF